These 28 T cell receptor beta chains were all obtained from the same sample, sequenced in a study of blood T cell repertoires in COVID-19. TCRdb keeps only in-frame clones here, not all; method: immunoSEQ multiplex PCR. The repertoire holds 270,000 or so clones, 83% seen once, with roughly a tenth in the top ten. The sample taken for sequencing was peripheral blood. The receptors originated from a woman in her forties or fifties who had recovered from COVID-19.

This chain uses TRBV30 with TRBJ1-5; a weak D match, TRBD1 (5 bases). Germline lookup yields CDR1 GTSNPN and CDR2 SVGIG (reference sequence). V gave up 2 bases and J gave up 4 bases, with 12 bases separating them. The CDR3 loop spans 14 amino acids. The CDR3 DNA is TGTGCCTGGAGTACCGGGGGTACAAATCAGCCCCAGCATTTT. It yields the protein CAWSTGGTNQPQHF.

The V gene is TRBV18, the J gene TRBJ1-1; D is unclear. The CDR3 covers 14 residues. Trimming removed 3 bases at V and 0 bases at J, with 8 bases between. Germline CDR1 is KGHSH and CDR2 is LQKENI. The CDR3 spells CASSPSGMNTEAFF. DNA of the CDR3: TGTGCCAGCTCACCCAGCGGAATGAACACTGAAGCTTTCTTT.

The V gene is TRBV29-1, the J gene TRBJ2-7, with 8 bases fitting TRBD2. The CDR3 covers 15 residues. The germline gives CDR1 SQVTM, CDR2 ANQGSEA. The J segment lost 4 bases and the V segment lost 4 bases, leaving 12 bases of the junction unmatched. The CDR3 coding sequence is TGCAGCGTTGCAGCTCGCGGGGGGACCCGGTACGAGCAGTACTTC. It yields the protein CSVAARGGTRYEQYF.

This chain links TRBV3-1 (or the pseudogene TRBV3-2) with TRBJ2-2; TRBD2 matches 12 bases. The CDR3 loop spans 17 amino acids. Germline trimming cut 6 bases from V and 3 bases from J; bases unmatched to any gene: 8. Germline lookup yields CDR1 LGHDT and CDR2 YNNKEL (reference sequence). The CDR3 loop is CASSRLAGVTDTGELFF. CDR3 bases: TGTGCCAGCAGTCGACTAGCGGGAGTGACGGACACCGGGGAGCTGTTTTTT.

The V and J genes are TRBV11-3 and TRBJ2-3; D is possibly TRBD1 (5 bases). The germline V gene has CDR1 SGHNT and CDR2 YENEEA. The ends were cut back, 1 base at V and 6 bases at J, with 11 bases in the middle. CDR3 size: 14 residues. CDR3 loop: CASSLGQGLDTQYF. The CDR3 DNA reads as TGTGCCAGCAGCTTAGGGCAGGGATTGGATACGCAGTATTTT.

The genes are TRBV6-2 or TRBV6-3 and TRBJ2-7, with TRBD1 as a possible D gene (6 bases). The CDR3 is made up of 12 amino acids. V gave up 5 bases and J gave up 4 bases, with 9 bases separating them. In germline, CDR1 is MNHEY, CDR2 SVGEGT. The CDR3 DNA follows: TGTGCCAGCAGTAGGACAGTTTACGAGCAGTACTTC. Translating gives CASSRTVYEQYF.

The rearrangement links TRBV7-9 to TRBJ2-2; a possible D gene is TRBD2 (6 bases). V lost 6 bases and J 5 bases, leaving 16 bases between the germline ends. The germline CDR1 and CDR2 sequences are SEHNR and FQNEAQ (reference sequence). The CDR3 consists of 15 residues. DNA of the CDR3: TGTGCCAGCAGAAATGGAGGGCGGGGAACCGGGGAGCTGTTTTTT. The encoded protein is CASRNGGRGTGELFF.

The rearrangement joins TRBV5-1 to TRBJ2-1, with D hard to call. V lost 0 bases and J 0 bases, leaving 4 bases between the germline ends. CDR1 is SGHRS and CDR2 is YFSETQ in the germline V gene. The CDR3 has 14 amino acids. The CDR3: CASSLASSYNEQFF. The CDR3 nucleotides read TGCGCCAGCAGCTTGGCCAGCTCCTACAATGAGCAGTTCTTC.

This clone has more than one count but fewer than ten. The CDR3 DNA reads as TGTGCCAGCAGCGGATACAGGGGGCCAGGCGGCTACACCTTC. It codes for CASSGYRGPGGYTF. This chain joins TRBV5-4 and TRBJ1-2; 9 bases align to TRBD1. There are 14 residues in the CDR3. Losses at the gene ends were 4 bases for V and 8 bases for J; bases not matched to a gene: 9. CDR1 and CDR2 from the germline V gene are SGHNT and YYREEE (reference sequence).

The chain links TRBV23-1 to TRBJ1-3, with no clear D. TRBV23-1 is an open reading frame, and its role is uncertain. Trimming left V 0 bases short and J 0 bases short, with 18 bases between. There are 19 residues in the CDR3. CDR3 sequence: CASSQSLLSPLSSGNTIYF. CDR3 coding DNA: TGCGCCAGCAGTCAATCGTTACTCTCCCCACTTAGCTCTGGAAACACCATATATTTT.

This clone was recorded only once. DNA of the CDR3: TGTGCCAGAAGCTTGTATAGTCGCCTAGTCGTGGACAGGGTAAGCGAAAAACTGTTTTTT. Protein sequence: CARSLYSRLVVDRVSEKLFF. The V and J genes are TRBV5-3 and TRBJ1-4; 8 nucleotides line up with TRBD1. TRBV5-3 falls under the ORF class, with uncertain function. This CDR3 spans 20 amino acids. The V gene end was trimmed by 1 base and the J gene end by 8 bases; junction bases not matched to a gene: 22.

The rearrangement joins TRBV5-4 to TRBJ1-2, with 10 bases fitting TRBD1. Trimming took 3 bases from V and 3 from J; bases not matched to a gene: 11. Germline loops: CDR1 SGHNT, CDR2 YYREEE (reference sequence). The CDR3 loop spans 17 amino acids. The CDR3 sequence: CASSSRTGGPQDYGYTF. The CDR3 bases are TGTGCCAGCAGCTCAAGGACAGGGGGTCCTCAGGACTATGGCTACACCTTC. The full variable domain, in which reference TRBV5-4 and TRBJ1-2 provide the parts outside the CDR3, is ETGVTQSPTHLIKTRGQQVTLRCSSQSGHNTVSWYQQALGQGPQFIFQYYREEENGRGNFPPRFSGLQFPNYSSELNVNALELDDSALYLCASSSRTGGPQDYGYTFGSGTRLTVV.

On this clone: Other DNA sequences of this sample code for an identical CDR3. The J gene is TRBJ1-2, the V gene TRBV18; D remains unclear. V gave up 2 bases and J gave up 3 bases, with 7 bases separating them. The V gene's germline CDR1 is KGHSH and CDR2 LQKENI. The CDR3 extends over 13 amino acids. The CDR3 nucleotides read TGTGCCAGCTCACCAGGCGAGGACTATGGCTACACCTTC. It is translated as CASSPGEDYGYTF.

The J gene is TRBJ2-1, the V gene TRBV25-1; tentatively, D is TRBD1 (5 bases). Trimming took off 9 bases at V and 5 bases at J, with 29 bases between the two ends. The CDR3 length is 18 residues. Germline CDR1 and CDR2: MGHDK and SYGVNS. This CDR3 is CASRSQGRPTSAHNEQFF. Written as DNA, the CDR3 is TGTGCCAGTAGGTCCCAGGGAAGACCCACATCGGCGCACAATGAGCAGTTCTTC.

The rearrangement uses TRBV30 and TRBJ1-1; no clear D. The V end lost 7 bases, the J end lost 0 bases, and 9 bases lay between the germline ends. The CDR3 sequence is 12 residues long. Germline CDR1 and CDR2: GTSNPN and SVGIG (reference sequence). In DNA form, the CDR3 reads TGTGCCTCCTCACTCATGAACACTGAAGCTTTCTTT. Translating gives CASSLMNTEAFF.

This clone has a handful of counts. The J gene is TRBJ1-2, the V gene TRBV11-2, with no clear D. The V gene's germline CDR1 is SGHAT and CDR2 FQNNGV. The germline V and J ends were trimmed by 1 base and 7 bases, with 13 bases remaining between them. The CDR3 totals 14 residues. This CDR3 reads CASSLVYGNSGYTF. As DNA, the CDR3 is TGTGCCAGCAGCTTAGTGTACGGGAATTCTGGCTACACCTTC.

The chain's CDR3 is CASSIGQSSYEQYF. CDR3 sequence (DNA): TGCGCCAGCAGCATCGGACAGAGCTCCTACGAGCAGTACTTC. The rearrangement uses TRBV5-1 and TRBJ2-7, with D possibly TRBD1 on 6 matching bases. Germline V gene data show CDR1 as SGHRS and CDR2 as YFSETQ. V was cut by 4 bases and J by 0 bases, with 11 bases left in between. The CDR3 has 14 residues. Variable domain in full (rest from reference TRBV5-1 and TRBJ2-7): KAGVTQTPRYLIKTRGQQVTLSCSPISGHRSVSWYQQTPGQGLQFLFEYFSETQRNKGNFPGRFSGRQFSNSRSEMNVSTLELGDSALYLCASSIGQSSYEQYFGPGTRLTVT.

The chain joins TRBV7-3 to TRBJ2-3, with D hard to call. The V and J ends lost 4 bases and 2 bases respectively, with 10 bases between them. Germline assignment: CDR1 SGHTA and CDR2 FQGTGA. CDR3 length: 14 residues. CDR3 sequence (DNA): TGTGCCAGCAGCTCTGGCGGAAACACAGATACGCAGTATTTT. Its protein product is CASSSGGNTDTQYF.

The CDR3 bases are TGCGCCAGCAGCTTGGATAGGGGAAAAGAGACCCAGTACTTC. It codes for CASSLDRGKETQYF. The J gene is TRBJ2-5, the V gene TRBV5-1; D might be TRBD1 (5 bases). Germline CDR1 and CDR2: SGHRS and YFSETQ. V dropped 0 bases and J dropped 3 bases, with 9 bases sitting between them. CDR3 length equals 14 residues. The full variable domain, rest sourced from reference TRBV5-1 and TRBJ2-5, is KAGVTQTPRYLIKTRGQQVTLSCSPISGHRSVSWYQQTPGQGLQFLFEYFSETQRNKGNFPGRFSGRQFSNSRSEMNVSTLELGDSALYLCASSLDRGKETQYFGPGTRLLVL.

The J gene is TRBJ2-7, the V gene TRBV21-1; the DNA was not compared with TRBD2, the D call given in the table. TRBV21-1 counts as a pseudogene. The CDR3 is 15 amino acids. In DNA form, the CDR3 reads TGTGCCAGCCCTCGGGATAGCGGGAGGGCCCCCGAGCAGTACTTC. Its protein product is CASPRDSGRAPEQYF.

CDR3 nucleotides: TGCGCCAGCTTGCGGGCTCACTTCTCCTACGAGCAGTACTTC. Translating it yields CASLRAHFSYEQYF. The rearrangement uses TRBV4-3 and TRBJ2-7, with D tentatively TRBD2 (5 bases). Trimming removed 8 bases from V and 0 bases from J, with 14 bases in between. This CDR3 has 14 residues. Germline-derived CDR1 and CDR2 are LGHNA and YSLEER.

This clone occurred many times. The chain employs TRBV7-8 and TRBJ2-5; D possibly corresponds to TRBD2 (6 bases). With 4 bases removed from V and 0 bases from J, the gap between germline ends came to 18 bases. This CDR3 spans 17 amino acids. In germline, CDR1 is SGHVS, CDR2 FQNEAQ. In DNA, the CDR3 is TGTGCCAGCAGCTATGAACGGAGGGCCTGGTACCAAGAGACCCAGTACTTC. Encoded protein: CASSYERRAWYQETQYF.

The chain carries TRBV7-9 and TRBJ2-3; the D gene is possibly TRBD1 (5 bases). With 4 bases removed from V and 5 bases from J, the gap between germline ends came to 13 bases. Germline V CDR1 and CDR2: SEHNR, FQNEAQ (reference sequence). The CDR3 length is 14 residues. The CDR3, as DNA: TGTGCCAGCAGCTCCAGGGCCGTAGGAGATACGCAGTATTTT. It translates to CASSSRAVGDTQYF. Combining the CDR3 with reference TRBV7-9 and TRBJ2-3 gives the whole variable domain DTGVSQNPRHKITKRGQNVTFRCDPISEHNRLYWYRQTLGQGPEFLTYFQNEAQLEKSRLLSDRFSAERPKGSFSTLEIQRTEQGDSAMYLCASSSRAVGDTQYFGPGTRLTVL.

The table lists this clone with many counts. The chain links TRBV7-3 to TRBJ2-3; a possible D gene is TRBD1 (6 bases). V was cut by 4 bases and J by 4 bases, with 9 bases left in between. Germline CDR1 SGHTA, CDR2 FQGTGA. There are 13 residues in the CDR3. The CDR3 nucleotides are TGTGCCAGCAGCTCCACAGGGCCAGATACGCAGTATTTT. Its protein product is CASSSTGPDTQYF. Looking up the rest from reference TRBV7-3 and TRBJ2-3 gives the full variable domain: GAGVSQTPSNKVTEKGKYVELRCDPISGHTALYWYRQSLGQGPEFLIYFQGTGAADDSGLPNDRFFAVRPEGSVSTLKIQRTERGDSAVYLCASSSTGPDTQYFGPGTRLTVL.

This chain links TRBV29-1 with TRBJ1-5, with TRBD1 identical over 8 bases. The CDR3 has 16 residues. Germline values: CDR1 SQVTM, CDR2 ANQGSEA. J gave up 4 bases and V 4 bases, and 12 bases lay outside the gene matches. The CDR3 region has the DNA TGCAGCGTTGTTATTGGGGGGACAGGTGGAAATCAGCCCCAGCATTTT. It is translated as CSVVIGGTGGNQPQHF.

The chain carries TRBV28 and TRBJ1-2; the match to TRBD1 covers 7 bases. The germline V gene encodes CDR1 MDHEN and CDR2 SYDVKM. V was pared by 8 bases and J by 4 bases, with 31 bases of the junction left unmatched. CDR3 length: 21 amino acids. CDR3 sequence: CASVYMLKITGRKGQLYGYTF. CDR3 DNA: TGTGCCAGCGTATATATGCTGAAGATTACCGGACGAAAGGGACAGCTCTATGGCTACACCTTC.

This chain connects TRBV7-3 to TRBJ2-2; TRBD2 is a possible D gene (6 bases). The CDR3 spans 15 residues. Trimming stripped 4 bases from V and 5 bases from J, with 14 bases between. Germline V gene data show CDR1 as SGHTA and CDR2 as FQGTGA. As DNA, the CDR3 is TGTGCCAGCAGCTCGACTAGAACGGGGACCGGGGAGCTGTTTTTT. Its protein product is CASSSTRTGTGELFF.

The genes are TRBV7-2 and TRBJ2-7; D is possibly TRBD1 (5 bases). Germline CDR1 is SGHTA and CDR2 is FQGNSA. The V and J ends lost 1 base and 5 bases respectively, with 12 bases between them. The CDR3 spans 14 residues. The CDR3 DNA reads as TGTGCCAGCAGCTTAGTGGGCAGGGCAAACGAGCAGTACTTC. It translates to CASSLVGRANEQYF.